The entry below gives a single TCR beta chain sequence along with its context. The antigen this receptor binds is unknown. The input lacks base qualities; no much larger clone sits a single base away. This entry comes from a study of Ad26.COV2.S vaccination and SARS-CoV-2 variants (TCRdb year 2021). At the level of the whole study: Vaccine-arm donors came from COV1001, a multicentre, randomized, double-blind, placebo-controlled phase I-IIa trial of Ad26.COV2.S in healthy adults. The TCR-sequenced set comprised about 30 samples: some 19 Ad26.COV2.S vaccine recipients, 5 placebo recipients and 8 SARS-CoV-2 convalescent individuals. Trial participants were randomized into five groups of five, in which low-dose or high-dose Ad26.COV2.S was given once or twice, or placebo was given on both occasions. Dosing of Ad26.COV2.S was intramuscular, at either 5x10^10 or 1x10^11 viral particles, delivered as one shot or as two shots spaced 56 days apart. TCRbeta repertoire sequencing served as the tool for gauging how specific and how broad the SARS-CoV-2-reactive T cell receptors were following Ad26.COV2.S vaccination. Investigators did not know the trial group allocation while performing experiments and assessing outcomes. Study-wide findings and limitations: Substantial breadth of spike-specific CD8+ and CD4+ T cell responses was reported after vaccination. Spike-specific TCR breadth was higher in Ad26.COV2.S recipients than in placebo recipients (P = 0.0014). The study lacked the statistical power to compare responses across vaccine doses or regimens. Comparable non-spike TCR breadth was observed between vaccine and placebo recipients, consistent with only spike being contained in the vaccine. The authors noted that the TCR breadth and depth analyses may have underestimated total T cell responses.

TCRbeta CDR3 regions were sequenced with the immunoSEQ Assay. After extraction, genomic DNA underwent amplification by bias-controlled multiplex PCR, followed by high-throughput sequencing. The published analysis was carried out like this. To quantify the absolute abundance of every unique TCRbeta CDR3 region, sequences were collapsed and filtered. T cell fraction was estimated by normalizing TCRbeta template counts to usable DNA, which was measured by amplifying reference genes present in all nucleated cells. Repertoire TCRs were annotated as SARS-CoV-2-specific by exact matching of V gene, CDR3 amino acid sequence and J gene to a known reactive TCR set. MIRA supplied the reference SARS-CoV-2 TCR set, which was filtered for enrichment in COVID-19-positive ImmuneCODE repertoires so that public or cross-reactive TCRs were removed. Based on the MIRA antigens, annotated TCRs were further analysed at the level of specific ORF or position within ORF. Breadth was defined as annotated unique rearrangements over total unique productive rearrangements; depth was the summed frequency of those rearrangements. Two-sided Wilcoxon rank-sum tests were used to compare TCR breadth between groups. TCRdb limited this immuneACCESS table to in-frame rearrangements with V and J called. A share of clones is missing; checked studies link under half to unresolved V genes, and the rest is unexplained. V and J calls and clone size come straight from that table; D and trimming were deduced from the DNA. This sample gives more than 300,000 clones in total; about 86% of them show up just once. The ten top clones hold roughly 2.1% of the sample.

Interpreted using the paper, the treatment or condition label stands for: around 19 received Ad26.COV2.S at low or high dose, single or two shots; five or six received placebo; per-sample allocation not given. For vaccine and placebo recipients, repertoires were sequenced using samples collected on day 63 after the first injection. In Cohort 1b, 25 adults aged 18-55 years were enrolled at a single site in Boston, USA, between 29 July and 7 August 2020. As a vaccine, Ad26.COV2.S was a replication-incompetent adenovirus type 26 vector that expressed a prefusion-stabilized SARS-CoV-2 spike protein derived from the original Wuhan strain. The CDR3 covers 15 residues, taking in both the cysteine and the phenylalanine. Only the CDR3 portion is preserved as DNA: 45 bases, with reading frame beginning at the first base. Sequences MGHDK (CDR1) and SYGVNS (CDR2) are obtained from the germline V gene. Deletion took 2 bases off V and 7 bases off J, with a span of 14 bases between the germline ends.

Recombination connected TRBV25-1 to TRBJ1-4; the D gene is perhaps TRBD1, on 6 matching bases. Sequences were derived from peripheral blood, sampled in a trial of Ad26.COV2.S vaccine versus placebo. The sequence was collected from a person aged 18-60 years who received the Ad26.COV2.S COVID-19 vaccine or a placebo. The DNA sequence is TGTGCCAGCAGTGAAGGGAGGGGGGGATTTGAAAAACTGTTTTTT. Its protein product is CASSEGRGGFEKLFF.